This T cell receptor beta chain was sequenced in a study of shared clonotypes between healthy human individuals. Donors were Caucasian adults residing in Nashville, Tennessee, USA. This clone was seen once. Additional DNA sequences in this sample encode the identical CDR3. Germline lookup yields CDR1 SGHRS and CDR2 YFSETQ. V lost 0 bases and J lost 5, with 4 bases in between. The CDR3 consists of 12 residues. Using immunoSEQ multiplex PCR, the repertoire was profiled, and TCRdb retains in-frame clones only, with some absent. The data show roughly 2.4 million clones, roughly 95% seen once. The sequenced sample consisted of naive CD4+ T cells sorted from blood. This sample's subset: CD45RA+ positively selected. This TCR came from a man aged 18 to 35 in good health. The V call is TRBV5-1, the J call TRBJ2-3; no reliable D call. Here the CDR3 reads CASSLVRDTQYF. The DNA for the CDR3 is TGCGCCAGCAGCTTGGTCCGAGATACGCAGTATTTT. Together with reference TRBV5-1 and TRBJ2-3, the CDR3 gives the full variable domain: KAGVTQTPRYLIKTRGQQVTLSCSPISGHRSVSWYQQTPGQGLQFLFEYFSETQRNKGNFPGRFSGRQFSNSRSEMNVSTLELGDSALYLCASSLVRDTQYFGPGTRLTVL.